These 18 T cell receptor beta chains were sequenced from one sample in a study of identical twins. From the 5' RACE reads, TCRdb called clonotypes with MiXCR, one entry per CDR3 protein. The profile shows 450,000 or so distinct CDR3 sequences, 14% of them singletons. The same sample was also used in a study of yellow fever vaccine responses in identical twins.

The specimen sequenced was CD4+ T cells sorted from blood. The source of these receptors is a woman younger than 35 in good health.

This chain links TRBV12-3 or TRBV12-4 with TRBJ1-3; perhaps TRBD1 as D (5 bases). V was shortened by 7 bases and J by 1 base, with 11 bases between the two germline ends. The CDR3 covers 14 residues. The CDR3 DNA reads TGTGCCAGCACCCCTGACAGTTCTGGAAACACCATATATTTT. Residues: CASTPDSSGNTIYF.

A few counts support this clonotype. The chain employs TRBV20-1 and TRBJ2-3; possible D gene TRBD1, 5 bases. V shed 6 bases and J shed 5 bases, with 15 bases lying between them. The CDR3 covers 13 residues. Germline loops: CDR1 DFQATT, CDR2 SNEGSKA (reference sequence). DNA of the CDR3: TGCAGTGCACTGGGTCAGCAGGGAGATACGCAGTATTTT. This translates into CSALGQQGDTQYF.

This clonotype appeared a few times. The chain carries TRBV20-1 and TRBJ2-1; 11 bases fit TRBD2. Germline trimming cut 1 base from V and 4 bases from J; bases unmatched to any gene: 6. This CDR3 is 16 amino acids long. The germline CDR1 and CDR2 sequences are DFQATT and SNEGSKA (reference sequence). For the CDR3, the DNA is TGCAGTGCTAGAGCCGTAGCGGGAGGGAAATACAATGAGCAGTTCTTC. Its translation is CSARAVAGGKYNEQFF.

The genes are TRBV4-2 and TRBJ2-1; no definite D call. Trimming removed 5 bases at V and 5 bases at J, with 16 bases between. In germline, CDR1 is LGHNA, CDR2 YNFKEQ. The CDR3 length is 15 residues. The CDR3 DNA reads TGTGCCAGCAGCGATTCGAGGCGGCTAGACAATGAGCAGTTCTTC. Its translation is CASSDSRRLDNEQFF.

The V and J genes are TRBV4-3 and TRBJ2-1, with 9 bases identical to TRBD2. This CDR3 comprises 15 residues. Trimming removed 4 bases from V and 5 bases from J; junction bases left unmatched: 6. Germline loops: CDR1 LGHNA, CDR2 YSLEER. CDR3 region: CASSRTSGPNNEQFF. CDR3 DNA sequence: TGCGCCAGCAGCCGAACTAGCGGGCCGAACAATGAGCAGTTCTTC.

The rearrangement links TRBV6-2 or TRBV6-3 to TRBJ2-7; 14 bases match TRBD2. This CDR3 spans 14 amino acids. V gave up 6 bases and J gave up 8 bases; unmatched junction bases: 6. Germline CDR1 reads MNHEY; CDR2 reads SVGEGT. CDR3 nucleotide sequence: TGTGCCAGCAGCAAAGGGACTAGCGGGAGTAAGCAGTACTTC. Translated, it gives CASSKGTSGSKQYF.

The rearrangement joins TRBV29-1 to TRBJ2-3; possibly TRBD2 for D (5 bases). The germline V and J ends were trimmed by 4 bases and 0 bases, with 8 bases remaining between them. Germline CDR1 is SQVTM and CDR2 is ANQGSEA. The CDR3 is 13 residues long. CDR3 in amino acids: CSVAGGSTDTQYF. CDR3 nucleotide sequence: TGCAGCGTTGCAGGCGGGAGCACAGATACGCAGTATTTT.

This clonotype was detected many times. The chain carries TRBV12-3 or TRBV12-4 and TRBJ1-6, with D hard to call. There are 15 residues in the CDR3. Trimming pared 2 bases from V and 7 bases from J, leaving 12 bases between. The chain's CDR3 is CASSLSGVENSPLHF. CDR3 nucleotide sequence: TGTGCCAGCAGTTTATCCGGGGTGGAAAATTCACCCCTCCACTTT.

V is TRBV7-3 and J is TRBJ1-1; the match to TRBD1 covers 9 bases. The CDR3 sequence is 17 residues long. The V segment lost 5 bases and the J segment 2 bases; nucleotides outside the gene matches: 12. The V gene's germline CDR1 is SGHTA and CDR2 FQGTGA. This CDR3 reads CASSPRTGDFGNTEAFF. CDR3 DNA sequence: TGTGCCAGCAGCCCCAGGACAGGGGATTTCGGAAACACTGAAGCTTTCTTT. Based on the CDR3 plus reference TRBV7-3 and TRBJ1-1, the full variable domain is GAGVSQTPSNKVTEKGKYVELRCDPISGHTALYWYRQSLGQGPEFLIYFQGTGAADDSGLPNDRFFAVRPEGSVSTLKIQRTERGDSAVYLCASSPRTGDFGNTEAFFGQGTRLTVV.

The V and J genes are TRBV5-1 and TRBJ2-1; 11 positions agree with TRBD2. The germline CDR1 and CDR2 sequences are SGHRS and YFSETQ. This CDR3 has 17 residues. V trimming: 4 bases; J trimming: 4 bases; junction bases outside the gene matches: 10. CDR3 loop: CASSIPTSGMGYNEQFF. In nucleotides, the CDR3 is TGCGCCAGCAGCATTCCGACTAGCGGGATGGGTTACAATGAGCAGTTCTTC.

The chain has TRBV12-3 or TRBV12-4 and TRBJ2-2; 9 bases align to TRBD1. The CDR3 has 13 amino acids. V shed 11 bases, J shed 6 bases, and the junction held 7 bases outside the gene matches. CDR3 sequence (DNA): TGTGCCGCCGACAGGGGGGAACCCGGGGAGCTGTTTTTT. Its protein is CAADRGEPGELFF.

The V and J genes are TRBV28 and TRBJ2-7; D is uncertain. The V gene's germline CDR1 is MDHEN and CDR2 SYDVKM. CDR3 length equals 13 residues. Trimming cost V 10 bases and J 4 bases, with 17 bases left between them. The CDR3 is CATLDPPLYEQYF. Written as DNA, the CDR3 is TGTGCCACCCTTGATCCCCCCCTATACGAGCAGTACTTC.

Only a few counts were recorded for this clonotype. The chain carries TRBV10-3 and TRBJ1-5; 8 bases agree with TRBD1. The germline CDR1 and CDR2 sequences are ENHRY and SYGVKD. This CDR3 is 16 amino acids long. The ends lost 3 bases at V and 0 bases at J; junction bases unmatched: 4. The CDR3 DNA sequence: TGTGCCATCAGTGAAGACAGGGGAATTAGCAATCAGCCCCAGCATTTT. Amino acids: CAISEDRGISNQPQHF.

The CDR3 spells CASSVLRGTEAFF. For the CDR3, the DNA is TGTGCCAGCAGTGTCTTGAGGGGCACTGAAGCTTTCTTT. This chain connects TRBV2 to TRBJ1-1, with D tentatively TRBD1 (5 bases). V was clipped by 4 bases and J by 4 bases, with 10 bases between them. Germline values: CDR1 SNHLY, CDR2 FYNNEI. This CDR3 comprises 13 residues. The variable domain in full, with the rest retrieved from reference TRBV2 and TRBJ1-1, is EPEVTQTPSHQVTQMGQEVILRCVPISNHLYFYWYRQILGQKVEFLVSFYNNEISEKSEIFDDQFSVERPDGSNFTLKIRSTKLEDSAMYFCASSVLRGTEAFFGQGTRLTVV.

The rearrangement joins TRBV6-5 to TRBJ2-6, with D uncertain. CDR1 MNHEY and CDR2 SVGAGI come from the germline V gene. The CDR3 extends over 16 amino acids. Trimming removed 0 bases from V and 0 bases from J, with 6 bases in between. The CDR3 region is CASSYSAASGANVLTF. CDR3 bases: TGTGCCAGCAGTTACTCGGCCGCCTCTGGGGCCAACGTCCTGACTTTC.

This clonotype was found a few times. The CDR3 coding sequence is TGTGCCAGCAGCTTAATGCGGGGGGGCACAGATACGCAGTATTTT. Translation: CASSLMRGGTDTQYF. This rearrangement joins TRBV7-2 to TRBJ2-3; 8 bases align to TRBD2. V lost 2 bases and J lost 1; bases outside the gene matches: 2. Germline V gene sequence: CDR1 SGHTA, CDR2 FQGNSA. The CDR3 loop spans 15 amino acids.

This clonotype was seen repeatedly, ten times or more. V and J are TRBV9 and TRBJ2-6; D not resolved. CDR1 and CDR2 (germline): SGDLS, YYNGEE. The V and J ends lost 2 bases and 0 bases respectively, with 6 bases between them. There are 15 residues in the CDR3. The CDR3 is CASSVLGSGANVLTF. DNA for the CDR3: TGTGCCAGCAGCGTCTTAGGCTCTGGGGCCAACGTCCTGACTTTC. Variable domain in full (rest from reference TRBV9 and TRBJ2-6): DSGVTQTPKHLITATGQRVTLRCSPRSGDLSVYWYQQSLDQGLQFLIQYYNGEERAKGNILERFSAQQFPDLHSELNLSSLELGDSALYFCASSVLGSGANVLTFGAGSRLTVL.

The chain carries TRBV10-3 and TRBJ2-7; 12 bases align to TRBD2. The CDR3 is 16 residues long. Per germline, CDR1 ENHRY and CDR2 SYGVKD. The J segment lost 5 bases and the V segment lost 5 bases, leaving 10 bases of the junction unmatched. CDR3 sequence: CAISRTRTSGVDEQYF. The CDR3 bases are TGTGCCATCAGTAGGACCCGGACTAGCGGGGTCGACGAGCAGTACTTC.